Given below is one T cell receptor beta chain in context. Its specificity is unknown. The data were produced by immunoSEQ multiplex PCR, yet TCRdb's version contains in-frame clones alone and is incomplete. Altogether around 60,000 clones are present, around 89% being singletons, with the ten largest covering about a sixth. CDR1 and CDR2 (germline): MNHEY, SVGAGI. The V end was cut by 5 bases, the J end by 4 bases, with 5 bases between. CDR3 length: 12 amino acids. The source of the sample is a study of OX40 agonist ivuxolimab in advanced cancers. Findings of the study overall: Expanded peripheral T cells had an undetermined antigen specificity.

The sequences come from CD4+ or CD8+ T cells sorted from blood, collected in a trial of the OX40 agonist ivuxolimab. V gene TRBV6-5 combines with J gene TRBJ2-2; D is ambiguous. The TCR was taken from an adult with an advanced solid tumor such as melanoma, head and neck, liver or kidney cancer. The CDR3 reads CASSHPTGELFF. CDR3 DNA: TGTGCCAGCAGTCACCCCACCGGGGAGCTGTTTTTT.